This is a list of T cell receptor beta chains from one sample in a study of vaccination effects on CD4 cells after COVID-19. TCRdb's copy holds only in-frame clones and misses some; the assay was immunoSEQ multiplex PCR. This repertoire shows approximately 17,000 clones, 70% found once; its top ten account for 8% to 9.5%. The antigens of these receptors remain unknown. Specimen: CD4+ T cells from PBMCs cultured with SARS-CoV-2 spike peptides, collected after COVID-19 vaccination. Receptor source: a human donor who received a COVID-19 vaccine. Each CDR3 is given without its conserved first and last residue.

j_call v_call cdr3_aa
TRBJ2-2 TRBV30 AWSGFTGTGELF
TRBJ2-7 TRBV7-9 ASSLEKEQY
TRBJ1-1 TRBV19 ASSDERVNTEAF
TRBJ1-5 TRBV4-1 ASSQAWGQPQH
TRBJ1-2 TRBV3-1/TRBV3-2 ASSRTGTNYGYT
TRBJ1-2 TRBV6-5 ASSTPSGGGYGYT
TRBJ2-7 TRBV3-1/TRBV3-2 ASSLGQGSSYEQY
TRBJ1-4 TRBV5-4 ASSLQASQLGTNEKLF
TRBJ2-1 TRBV7-8 ASSRTSGGYNEQF
TRBJ1-2 TRBV9 ASSPNVDTHYGYT
TRBJ2-2 TRBV5-1 ASSLAGTGAGELF
TRBJ1-1 TRBV12-3/TRBV12-4 ASTGERTEAF
TRBJ1-2 TRBV28 ASSLAGGRYGYT
TRBJ1-1 TRBV29-1 SASGQPNTEAF
TRBJ2-3 TRBV25-1 ASSEQGAKDTQY
TRBJ1-2 TRBV3-1/TRBV3-2 ASSTGETDGYT
TRBJ1-2 TRBV2 ASSELGNYGYT
TRBJ2-7 TRBV12-3/TRBV12-4 ASSQSSYEQY
TRBJ2-1 TRBV18 ASSPSVDNEQF
TRBJ2-5 TRBV11-2 ASSSYQETQY
TRBJ1-4 TRBV5-1 ASSIARGGGNEKLF
TRBJ1-2 TRBV6-5 ASRTLGGSPYGYT
TRBJ1-5 TRBV18 ASSPAGSNQPQH
TRBJ1-6 TRBV19 ASSMGPWVASPLH
TRBJ2-1 TRBV5-4 ASSLPGLGNEQF
TRBJ1-4 TRBV7-2 ASSLAAGGEEKLF
TRBJ2-2 TRBV7-8 ASSRRETGELF
TRBJ1-2 TRBV5-1 ASSLGVGDGYT
TRBJ1-1 TRBV5-1 ASSSGQPNTEAF
TRBJ2-1 TRBV6-5 ASSFAREQF
TRBJ2-1 TRBV7-2 ASSFTGGPREQF
TRBJ1-5 TRBV28 ASSKPGPTGSQPQH
TRBJ2-7 TRBV7-9 ASSLNYEQY
TRBJ2-1 TRBV9 ASSVGGSAYNEQF
TRBJ1-2 TRBV2 ASRAGTGSYGYT
TRBJ1-2 TRBV19 ASTPQILYGYT
TRBJ2-1 TRBV7-2 ASSSLGASYNEQF
TRBJ2-7 TRBV19 ASSTPGTGGYEQY
TRBJ2-7 TRBV6-5 ASSYTRTVTYEQY